These T cell receptor beta chains were read from a single sample in a study of cytomegalovirus exposure and HLA in healthy donors. The method was immunoSEQ multiplex PCR; TCRdb's version includes in-frame clones alone and lacks a portion of them. Of under 200,000 clones in the sample, 65% to 70% were seen once. The sequenced material came from PBMCs. The receptors shown here come from a woman under 30 in good health and CMV-seropositive. The CDR3 runs from the conserved cysteine through the conserved F or W. D genes are given only for firm matches. Clone size is shown for a subset of rows, as once, few, many or a class of expanded clone.

d_call: .
v_call: TRBV4-2
clone_size: .
j_call: TRBJ2-2
cdr3_length: 17
cdr3_aa: CASSQDMVGHDTGELFF
cdr3_nt: TGTGCCAGCAGCCAAGATATGGTCGGACACGACACCGGGGAGCTGTTTTTT

d_call: .
v_call: TRBV7-2
clone_size: .
j_call: TRBJ2-7
cdr3_length: 12
cdr3_aa: CASSTDWYEQYF
cdr3_nt: TGTGCCAGCAGTACAGATTGGTACGAGCAGTACTTC

d_call: .
v_call: TRBV30
clone_size: .
j_call: TRBJ2-7
cdr3_length: 11
cdr3_aa: CAWSVADEQYF
cdr3_nt: TGTGCCTGGAGTGTAGCGGACGAGCAGTACTTC

d_call: .
v_call: TRBV19
clone_size: .
j_call: TRBJ1-2
cdr3_length: 13
cdr3_aa: CASIFLRQSGYTF
cdr3_nt: TGTGCCAGTATCTTTCTTAGACAGAGTGGCTACACCTTC

d_call: .
v_call: TRBV27
clone_size: .
j_call: TRBJ2-7
cdr3_length: 14
cdr3_aa: CASSPTPRDYEQYF
cdr3_nt: TGTGCCAGCAGTCCTACCCCCCGGGACTACGAGCAGTACTTC

d_call: .
v_call: TRBV18
clone_size: once
j_call: TRBJ2-7
cdr3_length: 15
cdr3_aa: CASSPLVEGSYEQYF
cdr3_nt: TGTGCCAGCTCACCGCTAGTCGAGGGCTCCTACGAGCAGTACTTC

d_call: .
v_call: TRBV9
clone_size: few
j_call: TRBJ2-3
cdr3_length: 20
cdr3_aa: CASSVGLVAYPGTSTDTQYF
cdr3_nt: TGTGCCAGCAGCGTAGGGCTAGTCGCCTATCCGGGAACTAGCACAGATACGCAGTATTTT

d_call: TRBD1
v_call: TRBV10-3
clone_size: .
j_call: TRBJ1-4
cdr3_length: 12
cdr3_aa: CAISYGQDSLFF
cdr3_nt: TGTGCCATCAGTTACGGACAGGATAGTTTGTTTTTT

d_call: TRBD1
v_call: TRBV12-5
clone_size: .
j_call: TRBJ2-5
cdr3_length: 12
cdr3_aa: CASGLDRGTQYF
cdr3_nt: TGTGCTAGTGGTTTGGACAGGGGGACCCAGTACTTC

d_call: TRBD1
v_call: TRBV10-3
clone_size: .
j_call: TRBJ1-5
cdr3_length: 14
cdr3_aa: CAIKDRGYNQPQHF
cdr3_nt: TGTGCCATCAAGGACAGGGGCTACAATCAGCCCCAGCATTTT

d_call: .
v_call: TRBV19
clone_size: .
j_call: TRBJ2-3
cdr3_length: 12
cdr3_aa: CASSTQTDTQYF
cdr3_nt: TGTGCCAGTAGTACTCAGACAGATACGCAGTATTTT

d_call: .
v_call: TRBV4-3
clone_size: .
j_call: TRBJ1-4
cdr3_length: 15
cdr3_aa: CASSQVRGGVEKLFF
cdr3_nt: TGCGCCAGCAGCCAAGTCAGGGGAGGGGTAGAAAAACTGTTTTTT

d_call: .
v_call: TRBV28
clone_size: .
j_call: TRBJ2-7
cdr3_length: 16
cdr3_aa: CASSWGVLGDSYEQYF
cdr3_nt: TGTGCCAGCAGTTGGGGGGTCTTAGGGGATTCCTACGAGCAGTACTTC

d_call: TRBD2
v_call: TRBV30
clone_size: once
j_call: TRBJ2-5
cdr3_length: 15
cdr3_aa: CACAPGLAGGETQYF
cdr3_nt: TGTGCCTGCGCCCCGGGACTAGCGGGAGGAGAGACCCAGTACTTC

d_call: .
v_call: TRBV7-9
clone_size: .
j_call: TRBJ2-3
cdr3_length: 14
cdr3_aa: CASSSYLQGRTQYF
cdr3_nt: TGTGCCAGCAGCTCGTATCTACAGGGTCGTACGCAGTATTTT

d_call: .
v_call: TRBV7-9
clone_size: few
j_call: TRBJ1-3
cdr3_length: 15
cdr3_aa: CASSLAPRAGNTIYF
cdr3_nt: TGTGCCAGCAGCTTAGCACCCAGGGCGGGAAACACCATATATTTT

d_call: .
v_call: TRBV19
clone_size: few
j_call: TRBJ2-7
cdr3_length: 13
cdr3_aa: CASSIPGTYEQYF
cdr3_nt: TGTGCCAGTAGTATCCCCGGTACCTACGAGCAGTACTTC

d_call: .
v_call: TRBV7-8
clone_size: .
j_call: TRBJ2-3
cdr3_length: 16
cdr3_aa: CASSLSIARDSDTQYF
cdr3_nt: TGTGCCAGCAGCTTATCTATAGCGCGCGATTCAGATACGCAGTATTTT

d_call: .
v_call: TRBV7-9
clone_size: .
j_call: TRBJ2-7
cdr3_length: 13
cdr3_aa: CASSLVADYEQYF
cdr3_nt: TGTGCCAGCAGCTTAGTCGCGGACTACGAGCAGTACTTC

d_call: TRBD2
v_call: TRBV25-1
clone_size: .
j_call: TRBJ2-1
cdr3_length: 15
cdr3_aa: CASSWGLASSNEQFF
cdr3_nt: TGTGCCAGCAGTTGGGGACTAGCAAGTAGTAATGAGCAGTTCTTC

d_call: TRBD2
v_call: TRBV19
clone_size: .
j_call: TRBJ2-1
cdr3_length: 16
cdr3_aa: CASRGLGLAGGSEQFF
cdr3_nt: TGTGCCAGTAGAGGGCTTGGACTAGCGGGAGGGAGTGAGCAGTTCTTC

d_call: TRBD1
v_call: TRBV6-6
clone_size: .
j_call: TRBJ2-5
cdr3_length: 15
cdr3_aa: CASSYRQGAGETQYF
cdr3_nt: TGTGCCAGCAGTTATCGCCAGGGGGCGGGGGAGACCCAGTACTTC

d_call: .
v_call: TRBV28
clone_size: .
j_call: TRBJ2-4
cdr3_length: 20
cdr3_aa: CASSSLRWASVDLAKNIQYF
cdr3_nt: TGTGCCAGCAGTTCTCTTCGGTGGGCTAGCGTAGATCTTGCCAAAAACATTCAGTACTTC